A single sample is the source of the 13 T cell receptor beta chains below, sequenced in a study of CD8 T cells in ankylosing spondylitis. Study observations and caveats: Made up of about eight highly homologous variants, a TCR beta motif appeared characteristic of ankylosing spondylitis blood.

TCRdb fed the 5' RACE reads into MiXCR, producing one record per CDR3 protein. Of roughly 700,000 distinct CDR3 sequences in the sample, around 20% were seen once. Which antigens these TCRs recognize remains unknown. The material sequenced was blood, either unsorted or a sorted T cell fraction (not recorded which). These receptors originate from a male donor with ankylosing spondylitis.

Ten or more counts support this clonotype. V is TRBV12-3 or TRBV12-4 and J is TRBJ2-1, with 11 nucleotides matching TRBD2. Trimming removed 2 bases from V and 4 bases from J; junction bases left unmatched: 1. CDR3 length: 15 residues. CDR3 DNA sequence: TGTGCCAGCAGTTTAATAGCGGGAGGGTACAATGAGCAGTTCTTC. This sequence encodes CASSLIAGGYNEQFF.

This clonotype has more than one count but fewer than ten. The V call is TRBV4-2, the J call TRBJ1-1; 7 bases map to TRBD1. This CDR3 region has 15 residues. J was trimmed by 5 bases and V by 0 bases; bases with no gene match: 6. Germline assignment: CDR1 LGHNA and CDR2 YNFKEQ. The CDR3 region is CASSQEYRGWTEAFF. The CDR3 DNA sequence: TGTGCCAGCAGCCAAGAGTACAGGGGTTGGACTGAAGCTTTCTTT.

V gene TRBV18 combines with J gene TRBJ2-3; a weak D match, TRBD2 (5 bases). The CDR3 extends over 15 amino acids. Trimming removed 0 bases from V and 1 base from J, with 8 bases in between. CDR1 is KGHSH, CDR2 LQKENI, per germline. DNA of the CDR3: TGTGCCAGCTCACCACCGGCCGGGGGCACAGATACGCAGTATTTT. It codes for CASSPPAGGTDTQYF.

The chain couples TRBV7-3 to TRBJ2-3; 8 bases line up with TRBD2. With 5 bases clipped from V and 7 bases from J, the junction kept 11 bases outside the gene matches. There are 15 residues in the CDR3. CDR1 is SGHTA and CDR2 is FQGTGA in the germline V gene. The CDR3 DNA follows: TGTGCCAGCAGCCCAAACAGCGGGAGCGGCCATACGCAGTATTTT. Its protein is CASSPNSGSGHTQYF.

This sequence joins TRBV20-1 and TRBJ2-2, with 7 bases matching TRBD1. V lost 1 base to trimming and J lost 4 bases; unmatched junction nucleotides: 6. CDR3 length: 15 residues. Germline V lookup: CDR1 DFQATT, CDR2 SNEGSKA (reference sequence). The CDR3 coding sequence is TGCAGTGCTAGAGGGGGCAGGGGGTTCACCGGGGAGCTGTTTTTT. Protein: CSARGGRGFTGELFF.

CDR3 residues: CATSRDGGSNEKLFF. The CDR3 DNA sequence: TGTGCCACCAGCAGAGATGGCGGCTCTAATGAAAAACTGTTTTTT. The chain recombines TRBV15 with TRBJ1-4; no reliable D call. The germline V gene has CDR1 LNHNV and CDR2 YYDKDF (reference sequence). This CDR3 has 15 residues. Trimming shortened V by 0 bases and J by 3 bases, and 8 bases separated the two germline ends.

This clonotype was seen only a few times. The CDR3 region has the DNA TGCGCCAGCAGCTTGAGGGAGATCGGAAGCTCCTACAATGAGCAGTTCTTC. Residues: CASSLREIGSSYNEQFF. J is TRBJ2-1 and V is TRBV5-1, with a weak D call TRBD2 (5 bases). This CDR3 spans 17 amino acids. V lost 1 base to trimming and J lost 0 bases, with 14 bases between them. Germline lookup yields CDR1 SGHRS and CDR2 YFSETQ.

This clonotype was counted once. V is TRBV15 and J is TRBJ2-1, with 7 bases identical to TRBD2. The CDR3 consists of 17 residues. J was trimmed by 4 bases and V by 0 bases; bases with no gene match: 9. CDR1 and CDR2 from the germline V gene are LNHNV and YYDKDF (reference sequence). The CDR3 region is CATSRDVSGTPYNEQFF. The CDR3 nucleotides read TGTGCCACCAGCAGAGACGTCAGCGGGACCCCATACAATGAGCAGTTCTTC.

CDR3 in amino acids: CASSSLQGAYTGELFF. The CDR3 DNA sequence: TGCGCCAGCAGCTCGCTTCAGGGGGCGTACACCGGGGAGCTGTTTTTT. The J gene is TRBJ2-2, the V gene TRBV5-1; 8 nucleotides match TRBD1. J lost 3 bases, V lost 3 bases, and 7 bases had no gene match. Germline V gene data show CDR1 as SGHRS and CDR2 as YFSETQ. This CDR3 region has 16 residues.

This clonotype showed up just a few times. This chain's CDR3 is CASSFRTDFRGDNTEAFF. In DNA form, the CDR3 reads TGTGCCAGCAGCTTTCGCACCGATTTTAGGGGCGATAACACTGAAGCTTTCTTT. This rearrangement joins TRBV12-3 or TRBV12-4 to TRBJ1-1; TRBD1 is a possible D gene (5 bases). With 6 bases removed from V and 2 bases from J, the gap between germline ends came to 25 bases. This CDR3 region has 18 residues.

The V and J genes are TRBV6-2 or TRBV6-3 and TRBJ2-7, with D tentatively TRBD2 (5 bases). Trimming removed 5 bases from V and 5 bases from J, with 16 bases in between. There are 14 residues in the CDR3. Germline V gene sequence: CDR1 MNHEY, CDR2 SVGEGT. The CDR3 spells CASSDPGTPHEQYF. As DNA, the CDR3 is TGTGCCAGCAGTGACCCGGGAACCCCCCACGAGCAGTACTTC.

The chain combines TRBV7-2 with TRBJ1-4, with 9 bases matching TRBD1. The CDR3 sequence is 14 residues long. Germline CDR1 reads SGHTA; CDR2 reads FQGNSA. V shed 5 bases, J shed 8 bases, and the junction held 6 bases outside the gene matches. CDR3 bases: TGTGCCAGCAGCGAGGGACAGGGTAGGGAAAAACTGTTTTTT. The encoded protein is CASSEGQGREKLFF.

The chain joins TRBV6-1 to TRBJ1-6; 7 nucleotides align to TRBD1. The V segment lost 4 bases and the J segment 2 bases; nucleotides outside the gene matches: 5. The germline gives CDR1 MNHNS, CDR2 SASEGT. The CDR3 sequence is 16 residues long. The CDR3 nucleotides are TGTGCCAGCAGTGCCTTCAGGGGGACCTATAATTCACCCCTCCACTTT. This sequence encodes CASSAFRGTYNSPLHF.